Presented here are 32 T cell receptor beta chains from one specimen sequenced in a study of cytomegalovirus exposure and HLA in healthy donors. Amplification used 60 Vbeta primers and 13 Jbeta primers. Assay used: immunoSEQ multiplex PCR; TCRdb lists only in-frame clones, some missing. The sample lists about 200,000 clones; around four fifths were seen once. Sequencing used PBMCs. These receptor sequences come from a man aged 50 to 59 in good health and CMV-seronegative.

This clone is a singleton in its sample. The CDR3 loop is CASSKGLADTQYF. The CDR3 DNA follows: TGCGCCAGCAGCAAAGGACTAGCAGATACGCAGTATTTT. The chain combines TRBV4-1 with TRBJ2-3; 7 nucleotides align to TRBD2. J gave up 4 bases and V 5 bases, and 3 bases lay outside the gene matches. Germline CDR1 and CDR2: MGHRA and YSYEKL. There are 13 residues in the CDR3.

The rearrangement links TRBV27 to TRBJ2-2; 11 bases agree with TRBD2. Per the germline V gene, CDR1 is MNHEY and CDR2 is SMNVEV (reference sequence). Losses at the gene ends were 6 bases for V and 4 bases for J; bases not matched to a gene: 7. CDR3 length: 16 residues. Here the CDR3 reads CASSPLLAGGTGELFF. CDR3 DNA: TGTGCCAGCAGCCCCCTTCTAGCGGGAGGCACCGGGGAGCTGTTTTTT.

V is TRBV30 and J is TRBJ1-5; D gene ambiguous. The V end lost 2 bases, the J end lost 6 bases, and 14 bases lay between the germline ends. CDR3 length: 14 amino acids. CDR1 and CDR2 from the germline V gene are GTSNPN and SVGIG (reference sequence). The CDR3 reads CAWSTQTGSQPQHF. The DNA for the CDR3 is TGTGCCTGGAGTACCCAGACCGGGAGTCAGCCCCAGCATTTT.

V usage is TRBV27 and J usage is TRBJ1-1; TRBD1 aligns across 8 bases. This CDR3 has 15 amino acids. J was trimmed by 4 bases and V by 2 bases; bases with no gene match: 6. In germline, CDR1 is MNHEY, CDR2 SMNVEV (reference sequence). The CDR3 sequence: CASSLTDRVGTEAFF. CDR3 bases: TGTGCCAGCAGTTTAACGGACAGGGTTGGCACTGAAGCTTTCTTT.

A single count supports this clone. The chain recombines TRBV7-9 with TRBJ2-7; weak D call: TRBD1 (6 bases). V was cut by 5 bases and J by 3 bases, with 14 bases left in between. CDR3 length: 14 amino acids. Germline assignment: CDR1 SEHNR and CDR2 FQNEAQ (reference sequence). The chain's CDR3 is CASSDGTIIYEQYF. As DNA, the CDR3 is TGTGCCAGCAGCGATGGGACAATAATCTACGAGCAGTACTTC. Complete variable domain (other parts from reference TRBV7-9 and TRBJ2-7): DTGVSQNPRHKITKRGQNVTFRCDPISEHNRLYWYRQTLGQGPEFLTYFQNEAQLEKSRLLSDRFSAERPKGSFSTLEIQRTEQGDSAMYLCASSDGTIIYEQYFGPGTRLTVT.

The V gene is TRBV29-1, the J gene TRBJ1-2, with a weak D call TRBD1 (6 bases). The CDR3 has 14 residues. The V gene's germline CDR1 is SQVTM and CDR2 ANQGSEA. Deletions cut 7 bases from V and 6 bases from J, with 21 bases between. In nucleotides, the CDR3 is TGCAGCGCCTCGGCCGCAGGGGTAGGGGATGGCTACACCTTC. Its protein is CSASAAGVGDGYTF.

The CDR3 DNA follows: TGTGCCAGCAGTTTTGTCCGCGAGCAGTACTTC. It codes for CASSFVREQYF. The chain uses TRBV28 and TRBJ2-7; no clear D gene. Germline lookup yields CDR1 MDHEN and CDR2 SYDVKM. The CDR3 has 11 amino acids. V was pared by 3 bases and J by 6 bases, with 6 bases between.

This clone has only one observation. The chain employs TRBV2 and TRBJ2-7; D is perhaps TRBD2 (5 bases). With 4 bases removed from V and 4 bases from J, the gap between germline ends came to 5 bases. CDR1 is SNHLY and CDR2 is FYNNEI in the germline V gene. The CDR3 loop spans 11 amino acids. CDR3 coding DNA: TGTGCCAGCAGTGGAGGGTACGAGCAGTACTTC. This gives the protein CASSGGYEQYF. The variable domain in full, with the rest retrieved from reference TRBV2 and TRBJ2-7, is EPEVTQTPSHQVTQMGQEVILRCVPISNHLYFYWYRQILGQKVEFLVSFYNNEISEKSEIFDDQFSVERPDGSNFTLKIRSTKLEDSAMYFCASSGGYEQYFGPGTRLTVT.

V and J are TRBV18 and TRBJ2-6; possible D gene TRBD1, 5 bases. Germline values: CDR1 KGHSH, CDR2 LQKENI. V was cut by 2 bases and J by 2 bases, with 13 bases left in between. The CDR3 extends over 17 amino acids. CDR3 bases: TGTGCCAGCTCACCAATGTTATTACAGGCTGGGGCCAACGTCCTGACTTTC. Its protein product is CASSPMLLQAGANVLTF. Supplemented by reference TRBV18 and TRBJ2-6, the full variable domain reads NAGVMQNPRHLVRRRGQEARLRCSPMKGHSHVYWYRQLPEEGLKFMVYLQKENIIDESGMPKERFSAEFPKEGPSILRIQQVVRGDSAAYFCASSPMLLQAGANVLTFGAGSRLTVL.

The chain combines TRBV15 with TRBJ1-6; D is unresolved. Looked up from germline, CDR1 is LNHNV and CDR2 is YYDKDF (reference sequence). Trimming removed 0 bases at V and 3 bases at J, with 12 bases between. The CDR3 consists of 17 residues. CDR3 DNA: TGTGCCACCAGCAGAGATCCCAGAAGACTCTATAATTCACCCCTCCACTTT. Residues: CATSRDPRRLYNSPLHF.

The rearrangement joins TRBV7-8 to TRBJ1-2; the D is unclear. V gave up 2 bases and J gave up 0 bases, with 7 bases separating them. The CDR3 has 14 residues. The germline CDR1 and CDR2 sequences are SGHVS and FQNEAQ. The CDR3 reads CASSLNLANYGYTF. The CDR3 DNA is TGTGCCAGCAGCTTAAACTTAGCTAACTATGGCTACACCTTC.

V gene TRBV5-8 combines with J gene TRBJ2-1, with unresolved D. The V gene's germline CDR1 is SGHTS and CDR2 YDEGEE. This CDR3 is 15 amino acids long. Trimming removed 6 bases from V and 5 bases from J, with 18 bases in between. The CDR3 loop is CASISSSNLNNEQFF. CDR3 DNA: TGTGCCAGCATATCGTCGTCGAACCTAAACAATGAGCAGTTCTTC.

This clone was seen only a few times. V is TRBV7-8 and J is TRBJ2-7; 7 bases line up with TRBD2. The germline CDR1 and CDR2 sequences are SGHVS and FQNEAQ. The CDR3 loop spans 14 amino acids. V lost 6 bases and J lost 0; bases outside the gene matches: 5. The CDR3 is CASSSSGVSYEQYF. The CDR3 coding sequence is TGTGCCAGCAGTTCAAGCGGGGTCTCCTACGAGCAGTACTTC.

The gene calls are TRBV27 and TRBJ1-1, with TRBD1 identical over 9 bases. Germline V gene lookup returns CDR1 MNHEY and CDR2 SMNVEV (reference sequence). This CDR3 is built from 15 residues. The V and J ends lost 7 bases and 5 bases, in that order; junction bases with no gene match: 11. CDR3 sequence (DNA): TGTGCCAGCACCTTATCGACAGGGGGATGGACTGAAGCTTTCTTT. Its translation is CASTLSTGGWTEAFF.

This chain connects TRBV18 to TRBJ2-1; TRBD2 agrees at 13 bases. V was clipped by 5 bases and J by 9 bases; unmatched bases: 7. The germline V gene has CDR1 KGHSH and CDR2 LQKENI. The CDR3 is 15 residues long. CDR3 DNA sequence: TGTGCCAGCTCAAAAACTAGCGGGAGGGCCGGTGAGCAGTTCTTC. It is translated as CASSKTSGRAGEQFF.

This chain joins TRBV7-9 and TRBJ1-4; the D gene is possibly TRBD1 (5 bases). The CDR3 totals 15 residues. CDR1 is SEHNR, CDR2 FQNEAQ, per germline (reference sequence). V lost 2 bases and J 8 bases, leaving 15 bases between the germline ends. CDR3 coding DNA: TGTGCCAGCAGCTTACTTCAGGGCGTAGGGGAAAAACTGTTTTTT. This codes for CASSLLQGVGEKLFF.

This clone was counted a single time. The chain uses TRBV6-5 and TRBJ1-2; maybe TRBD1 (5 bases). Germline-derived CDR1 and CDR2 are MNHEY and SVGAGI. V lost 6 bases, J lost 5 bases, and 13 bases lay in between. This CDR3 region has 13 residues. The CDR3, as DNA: TGTGCCAGCAGGGTCCCGGGGGGGTATGGCTACACCTTC. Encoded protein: CASRVPGGYGYTF.

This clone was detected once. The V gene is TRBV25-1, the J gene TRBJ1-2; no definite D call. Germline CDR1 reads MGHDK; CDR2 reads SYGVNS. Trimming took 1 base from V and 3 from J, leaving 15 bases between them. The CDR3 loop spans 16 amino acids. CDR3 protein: CASSEWPPDLDYGYTF. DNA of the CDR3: TGTGCCAGCAGTGAATGGCCCCCCGACTTGGACTATGGCTACACCTTC.

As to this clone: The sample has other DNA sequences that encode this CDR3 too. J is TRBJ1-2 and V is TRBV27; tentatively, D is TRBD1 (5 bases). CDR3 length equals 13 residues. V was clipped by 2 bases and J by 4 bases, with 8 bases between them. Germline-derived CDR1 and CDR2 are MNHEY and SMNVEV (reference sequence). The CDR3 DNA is TGTGCCAGCAGTTTAACGGGGGGCTATGGCTACACCTTC. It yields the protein CASSLTGGYGYTF.

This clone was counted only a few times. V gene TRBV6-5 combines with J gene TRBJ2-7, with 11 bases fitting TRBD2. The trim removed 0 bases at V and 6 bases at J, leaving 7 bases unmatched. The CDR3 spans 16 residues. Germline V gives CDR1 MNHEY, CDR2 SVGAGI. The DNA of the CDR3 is TGTGCCAGCAGTTACTCCCCGGTAGCGGGAGGGGCCGAGCAGTACTTC. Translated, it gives CASSYSPVAGGAEQYF.

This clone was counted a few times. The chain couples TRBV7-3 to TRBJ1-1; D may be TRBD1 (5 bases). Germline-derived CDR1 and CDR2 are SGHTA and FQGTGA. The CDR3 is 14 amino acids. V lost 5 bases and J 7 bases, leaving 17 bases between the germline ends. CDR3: CASSRGGTANEAFF. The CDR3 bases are TGTGCCAGCAGCAGGGGAGGGACCGCCAATGAAGCTTTCTTT.

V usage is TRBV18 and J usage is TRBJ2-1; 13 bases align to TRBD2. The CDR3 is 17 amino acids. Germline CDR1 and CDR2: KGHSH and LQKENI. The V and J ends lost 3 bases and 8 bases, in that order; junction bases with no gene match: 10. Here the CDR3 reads CASSPQRLAGGKDEQFF. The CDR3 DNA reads TGTGCCAGCTCACCGCAAAGACTAGCGGGAGGTAAAGATGAGCAGTTCTTC.

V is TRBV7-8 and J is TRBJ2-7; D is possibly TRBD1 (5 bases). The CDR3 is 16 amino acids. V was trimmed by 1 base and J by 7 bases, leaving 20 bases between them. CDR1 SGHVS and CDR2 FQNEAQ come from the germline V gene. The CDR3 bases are TGTGCCAGCAGCTTAGGGTCGTATGACAGTACGTTGGAGCAGTACTTC. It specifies CASSLGSYDSTLEQYF.

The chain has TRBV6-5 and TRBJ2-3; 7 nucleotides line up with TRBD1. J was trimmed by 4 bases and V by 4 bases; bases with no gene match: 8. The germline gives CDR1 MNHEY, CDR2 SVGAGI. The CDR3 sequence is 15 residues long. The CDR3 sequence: CASSSRQGPPDTQYF. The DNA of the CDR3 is TGTGCCAGCAGTTCCAGACAGGGTCCCCCAGATACGCAGTATTTT.

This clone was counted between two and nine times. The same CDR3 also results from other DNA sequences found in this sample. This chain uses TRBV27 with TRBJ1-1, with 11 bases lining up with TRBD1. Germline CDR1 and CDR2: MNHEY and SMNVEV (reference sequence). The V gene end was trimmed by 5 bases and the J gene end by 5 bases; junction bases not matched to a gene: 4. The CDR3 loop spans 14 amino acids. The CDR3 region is CASSPGTGGTEAFF. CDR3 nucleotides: TGTGCCAGCAGTCCAGGGACAGGGGGGACTGAAGCTTTCTTT.

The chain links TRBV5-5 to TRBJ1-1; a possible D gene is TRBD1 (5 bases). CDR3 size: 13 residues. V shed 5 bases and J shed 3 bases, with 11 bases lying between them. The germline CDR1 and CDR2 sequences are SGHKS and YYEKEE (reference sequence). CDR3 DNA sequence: TGTGCCAGCAGTTTACAGGCCTACACTGAAGCTTTCTTT. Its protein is CASSLQAYTEAFF.

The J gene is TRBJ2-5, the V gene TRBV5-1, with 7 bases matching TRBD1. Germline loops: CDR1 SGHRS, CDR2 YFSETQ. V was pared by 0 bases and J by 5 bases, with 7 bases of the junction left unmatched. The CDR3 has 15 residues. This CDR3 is CASSLVAGGMETQYF. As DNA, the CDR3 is TGCGCCAGCAGCTTGGTGGCAGGGGGAATGGAGACCCAGTACTTC.

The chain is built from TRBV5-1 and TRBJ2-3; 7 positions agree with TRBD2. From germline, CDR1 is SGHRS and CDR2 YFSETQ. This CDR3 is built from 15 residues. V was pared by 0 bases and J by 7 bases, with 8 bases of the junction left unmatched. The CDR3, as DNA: TGCGCCAGCAGCTTGGCCGGGGGGAGTTTATATACGCAGTATTTT. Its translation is CASSLAGGSLYTQYF.

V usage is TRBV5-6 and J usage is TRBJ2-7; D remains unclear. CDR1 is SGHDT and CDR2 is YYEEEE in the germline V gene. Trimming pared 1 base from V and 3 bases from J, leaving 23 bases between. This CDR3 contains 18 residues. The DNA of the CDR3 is TGTGCCAGCAGCTTGTCGATGGATTATACTACCAGATGCTACGAGCAGTACTTC. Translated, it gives CASSLSMDYTTRCYEQYF.

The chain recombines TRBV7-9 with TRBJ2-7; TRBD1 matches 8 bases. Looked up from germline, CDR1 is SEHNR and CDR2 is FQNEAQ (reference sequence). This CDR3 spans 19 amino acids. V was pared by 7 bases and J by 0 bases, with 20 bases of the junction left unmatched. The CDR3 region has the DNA TGTGCCAGCACCCTTCAGAGAGGACAGGGTTGGAAAAACTCCTACGAGCAGTACTTC. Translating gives CASTLQRGQGWKNSYEQYF.

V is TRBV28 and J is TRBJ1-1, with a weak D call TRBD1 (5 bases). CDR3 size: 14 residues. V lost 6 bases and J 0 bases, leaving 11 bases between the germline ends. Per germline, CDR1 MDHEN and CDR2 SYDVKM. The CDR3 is CASSRQNLNTEAFF. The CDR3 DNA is TGTGCCAGCAGCCGACAGAACCTGAACACTGAAGCTTTCTTT.

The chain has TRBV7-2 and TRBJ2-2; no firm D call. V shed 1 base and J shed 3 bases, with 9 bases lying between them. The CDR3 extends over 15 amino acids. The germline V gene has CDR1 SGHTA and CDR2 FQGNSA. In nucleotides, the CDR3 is TGTGCCAGCAGCTTAGATGGCAAGTACACCGGGGAGCTGTTTTTT. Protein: CASSLDGKYTGELFF. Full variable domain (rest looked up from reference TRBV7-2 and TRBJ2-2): GAGVSQSPSNKVTEKGKDVELRCDPISGHTALYWYRQSLGQGLEFLIYFQGNSAPDKSGLPSDRFSAERTGGSVSTLTIQRTQQEDSAVYLCASSLDGKYTGELFFGEGSRLTVL.